Sequencing of this TCR beta chain was carried out in a study of blood T cells in healthy people across ages. A second roughly 6 to 12 cycle PCR used barcoded and J-beta primers. TCRdb independently ran MiXCR on the 5' RACE reads; one entry per CDR3 protein. Of 1,500,000 or so distinct CDR3 sequences detected, approximately 43% appear once; the ten largest clones hold around 4%. The individuals who served as donors were healthy Caucasians living in Russia, aged roughly 6 to 90. The CDR3 loop spans 16 amino acids. The V end lost 1 base, the J end lost 2 bases, and 12 bases lay between the germline ends. CDR1 and CDR2 (germline): SGHVS, FNYEAQ.

V gene TRBV7-6 combines with J gene TRBJ2-1, with a weak D call TRBD1 (6 bases). The sequenced sample consisted of blood. The source of this sequence is a young woman in good health. DNA for the CDR3: TGTGCCAGCAGCTTAGTAGAGCAGGGGACCTACAATGAGCAGTTCTTC. Protein sequence: CASSLVEQGTYNEQFF.